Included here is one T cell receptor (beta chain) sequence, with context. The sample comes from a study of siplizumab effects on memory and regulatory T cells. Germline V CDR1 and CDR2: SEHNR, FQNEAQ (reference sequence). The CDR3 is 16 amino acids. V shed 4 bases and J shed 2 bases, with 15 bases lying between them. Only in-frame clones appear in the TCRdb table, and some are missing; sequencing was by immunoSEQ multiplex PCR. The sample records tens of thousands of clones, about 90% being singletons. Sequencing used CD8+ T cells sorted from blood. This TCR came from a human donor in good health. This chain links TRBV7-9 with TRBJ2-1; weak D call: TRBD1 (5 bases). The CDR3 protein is CASSSRTHPPYNEQFF. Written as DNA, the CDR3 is TGTGCCAGCAGCTCCAGGACACATCCACCCTACAATGAGCAGTTCTTC. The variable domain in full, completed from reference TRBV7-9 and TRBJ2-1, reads DTGVSQNPRHKITKRGQNVTFRCDPISEHNRLYWYRQTLGQGPEFLTYFQNEAQLEKSRLLSDRFSAERPKGSFSTLEIQRTEQGDSAMYLCASSSRTHPPYNEQFFGPGTRLTVL.